These T cell receptor beta chains were read from a single sample in a study of blood T cells in healthy people across ages. MiXCR, run by TCRdb on the 5' RACE reads, gives a single entry per CDR3 protein. The sample records 1.8 million or so distinct CDR3 sequences, about two fifths being singletons. The sequencing input was blood. The receptor set was obtained from a human donor in good health. Each CDR3 is given with its conserved first and last residue. Fields, in order: J gene, CDR3 length, D gene, clone size, V gene, CDR3 DNA, CDR3 protein. The D gene is left open where the match is weak. Expanded clones are given a class, and other clones once, few, many or no size at all.

TRBJ2-3,12,.,.,TRBV6-1,TGTGCCAGCACAAAAGACCCAGATACGCAGTATTTT,CASTKDPDTQYF
TRBJ1-1,14,.,few,TRBV29-1,TGCAGCGTTGATGTCAGGGAAGGGAACACTGAAGCTTTCTTT,CSVDVREGNTEAFF
TRBJ2-7,14,TRBD2,.,TRBV4-3,TGCGCCAGCAGCCAAGACGGGAGCGGGGGCGAGCAGTACTTC,CASSQDGSGGEQYF
TRBJ2-7,14,.,.,TRBV5-1,TGCGCCAGCAGCAGGGGCTGGAGCTCCTACGAGCAGTACTTC,CASSRGWSSYEQYF
TRBJ1-4,15,.,.,TRBV5-6,TGTGCCAGCAGCTTGAGAGAAGCAACTAATGAAAAACTGTTTTTT,CASSLREATNEKLFF
TRBJ2-3,14,.,.,TRBV27,TGTGCCAGCAGCCGCAACAGGGTTACAGATACGCAGTATTTT,CASSRNRVTDTQYF
TRBJ2-1,11,.,few,TRBV13,TGTGCCAGCAGCTTAACGACAGAGCAGTTCTTC,CASSLTTEQFF
TRBJ2-7,16,.,.,TRBV12-3/TRBV12-4,TGTGCCAGCAGTGATCCGGGACGGACTTCCTCCTACGAGCAGTACTTC,CASSDPGRTSSYEQYF
TRBJ2-3,14,.,few,TRBV12-3/TRBV12-4,TGTGCCAGCAGCCGGACCGGGGCCACAGATACGCAGTATTTT,CASSRTGATDTQYF
TRBJ1-1,14,.,.,TRBV29-1,TGCAGCATTCAAAACAGGCTAATGAACACTGAAGCTTTCTTT,CSIQNRLMNTEAFF
TRBJ2-5,16,.,.,TRBV4-2,TGTGCCAGCAGCCAAGAAGTGGGAGATCCCAAAGAGACCCAGTACTTC,CASSQEVGDPKETQYF
TRBJ1-1,16,.,.,TRBV4-3,TGCGCCAGCACCAAACTATACAGGGCTTCGGACACTGAAGCTTTCTTT,CASTKLYRASDTEAFF
TRBJ1-1,14,.,.,TRBV9,TGTGCCAGCAGGAAGGGGGACGAGGGCACTGAAGCTTTCTTT,CASRKGDEGTEAFF
TRBJ2-4,15,.,few,TRBV7-2,TGTGCCAGCAGCTTGGGACTCGCCAGCTCCTACGGGCAGTACTTC,CASSLGLASSYGQYF
TRBJ1-4,15,.,.,TRBV3-1,TGTGCCAGCAGCCAAGAGGGCCACTCGAATGAAAAACTGTTTTTT,CASSQEGHSNEKLFF
TRBJ2-1,14,.,.,TRBV20-1,TGCAGTGCTGGAAGGGGATGGGCCTACAATGAGCAGTTCTTC,CSAGRGWAYNEQFF
TRBJ1-2,17,.,many,TRBV28,TGTGCCAGCAGTTTGGGGTTTGGACAGCTAGCTAACTATGGCTACACCTTC,CASSLGFGQLANYGYTF
TRBJ2-1,15,TRBD2,.,TRBV7-3,TGTGCCAGCAGCTTAACTAGCGGGGAGGTAGAGGAGCAGTTCTTC,CASSLTSGEVEEQFF
TRBJ2-6,19,TRBD2,.,TRBV7-2,TGTGCCAGCAGCTCGAACCTAGCGGGGGACCTCTCTGGGGCCAACGTCCTGACTTTC,CASSSNLAGDLSGANVLTF
TRBJ2-7,13,.,.,TRBV7-3,TGTGCCAGCAGTTTTTCGCATCGGTACGAGCAGTACTTC,CASSFSHRYEQYF